This T cell receptor (beta chain) was sequenced for a study of blood T cell repertoires in COVID-19. Study background: Specimens from acute and convalescent COVID-19 originated in the United States, Italy and Spain. T cells, B-cell-depleted T cells, or PBMCs supplied cDNA or gDNA.

In the original processing: Researchers report that nucleated cell counts were estimated from reference gene primer amplification. Sequenced by immunoSEQ multiplex PCR; TCRdb stores in-frame clones only, minus some. The DNA gave D and trimming, while V, J and clone size come from that table. The sample consists of 20,000 to 30,000 clones, roughly 92% of them appearing once. Trimming stripped 3 bases from V and 4 bases from J, with 14 bases between. In germline, CDR1 is SGHDT, CDR2 YYEEEE. This CDR3 comprises 15 residues. This clonotype was obtained from a human donor in a cohort sampled during active COVID-19. Sample: peripheral blood. V is TRBV5-6 and J is TRBJ2-1; weak D call: TRBD2 (6 bases). The DNA for the CDR3 is TGTGCCAGCAGCTCCTACCGGACTACATACAATGAGCAGTTCTTC. Protein sequence: CASSSYRTTYNEQFF. The whole variable domain, filled in from reference TRBV5-6 and TRBJ2-1, reads DAGVTQSPTHLIKTRGQQVTLRCSPKSGHDTVSWYQQALGQGPQFIFQYYEEEERQRGNFPDRFSGHQFPNYSSELNVNALLLGDSALYLCASSSYRTTYNEQFFGPGTRLTVL.